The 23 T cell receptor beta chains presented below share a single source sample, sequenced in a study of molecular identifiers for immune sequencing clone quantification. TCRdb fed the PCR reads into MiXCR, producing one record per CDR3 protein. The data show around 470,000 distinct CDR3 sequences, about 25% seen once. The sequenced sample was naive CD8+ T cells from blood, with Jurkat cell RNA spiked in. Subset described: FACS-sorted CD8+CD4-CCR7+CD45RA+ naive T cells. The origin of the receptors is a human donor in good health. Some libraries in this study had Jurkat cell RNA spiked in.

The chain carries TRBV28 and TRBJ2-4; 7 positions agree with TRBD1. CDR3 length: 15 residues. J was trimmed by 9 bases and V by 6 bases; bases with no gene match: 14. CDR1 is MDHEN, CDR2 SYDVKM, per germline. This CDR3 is CASRPRTGEESIQYF. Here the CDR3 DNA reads TGTGCCAGCAGACCAAGGACAGGAGAGGAAAGCATTCAGTACTTC.

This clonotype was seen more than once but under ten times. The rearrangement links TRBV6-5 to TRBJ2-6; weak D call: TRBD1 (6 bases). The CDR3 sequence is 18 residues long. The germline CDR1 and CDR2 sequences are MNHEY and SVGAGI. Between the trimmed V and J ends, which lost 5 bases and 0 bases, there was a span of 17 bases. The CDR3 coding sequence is TGTGCCAGCAGTCCCGACAGGTCCGTCTACTCTGGGGCCAACGTCCTGACTTTC. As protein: CASSPDRSVYSGANVLTF.

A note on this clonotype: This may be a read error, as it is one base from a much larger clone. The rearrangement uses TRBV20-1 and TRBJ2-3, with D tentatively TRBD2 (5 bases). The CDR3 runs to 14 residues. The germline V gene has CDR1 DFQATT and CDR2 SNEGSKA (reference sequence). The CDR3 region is CSAISEGKMDTHYF. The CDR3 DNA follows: TGCAGTGCCATTAGCGAGGGCAAAATGGATACGCATTATTTT.

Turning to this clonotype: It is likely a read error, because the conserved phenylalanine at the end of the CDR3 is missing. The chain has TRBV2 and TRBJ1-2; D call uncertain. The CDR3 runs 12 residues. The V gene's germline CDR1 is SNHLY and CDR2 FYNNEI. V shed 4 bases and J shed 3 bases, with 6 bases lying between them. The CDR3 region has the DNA TGTGCCAGCAGTGCTGCCTACTATGGCTACACCTCC. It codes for CASSAAYYGYTS.

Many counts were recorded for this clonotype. The CDR3 sequence: CASSYSAAYSNQPQHF. DNA of the CDR3: TGTGCCAGCAGTTACTCGGCAGCATATAGCAATCAGCCCCAGCATTTT. The chain recombines TRBV6-5 with TRBJ1-5; D remains unclear. This CDR3 has 16 residues. The germline CDR1 and CDR2 sequences are MNHEY and SVGAGI. The ends were cut back, 0 bases at V and 0 bases at J, with 9 bases in the middle.

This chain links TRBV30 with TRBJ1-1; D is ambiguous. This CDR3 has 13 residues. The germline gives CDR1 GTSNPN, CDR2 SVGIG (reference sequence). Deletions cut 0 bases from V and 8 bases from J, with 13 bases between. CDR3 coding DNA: TGTGCCTGGAGTGTATCCATCGGGAGGGAAGCTTTCTTT. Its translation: CAWSVSIGREAFF.

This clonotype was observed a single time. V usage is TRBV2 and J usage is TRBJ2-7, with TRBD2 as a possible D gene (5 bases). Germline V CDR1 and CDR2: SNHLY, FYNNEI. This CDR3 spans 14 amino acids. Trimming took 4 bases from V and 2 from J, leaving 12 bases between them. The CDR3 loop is CASSGGHGPYEQYF. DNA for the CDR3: TGTGCCAGCAGTGGAGGGCATGGGCCCTACGAGCAGTACTTC.

The CDR3 DNA is TGTGCCAGCAGCCGAGAAAGAGCGGGAGTCCACGGGGAGCTGTTTTTT. Amino acids: CASSRERAGVHGELFF. The V call is TRBV4-2, the J call TRBJ2-2, with TRBD2 matching 8 bases. The CDR3 spans 16 residues. The trim removed 4 bases at V and 7 bases at J, leaving 11 bases unmatched. Germline V gene lookup returns CDR1 LGHNA and CDR2 YNFKEQ.

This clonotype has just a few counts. The CDR3 DNA follows: TGTGCCAGCAGCTTGGAGAATTGGAACTCCTACAATGAGCAGTTCTTC. Translated, it gives CASSLENWNSYNEQFF. The J gene is TRBJ2-1, the V gene TRBV5-6; D is uncertain. Trimming shortened V by 0 bases and J by 0 bases, and 10 bases separated the two germline ends. The germline CDR1 and CDR2 sequences are SGHDT and YYEEEE. CDR3 length: 16 residues.

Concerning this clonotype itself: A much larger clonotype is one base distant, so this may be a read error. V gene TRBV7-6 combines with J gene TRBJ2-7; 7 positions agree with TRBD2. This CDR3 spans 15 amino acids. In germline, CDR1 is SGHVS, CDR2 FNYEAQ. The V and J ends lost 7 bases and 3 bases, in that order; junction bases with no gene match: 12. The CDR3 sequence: CASNGGSFGIYEQYF. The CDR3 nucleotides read TGTGCCAGCAACGGGGGGTCCTTTGGAATCTACGAGCAGTACTTC.

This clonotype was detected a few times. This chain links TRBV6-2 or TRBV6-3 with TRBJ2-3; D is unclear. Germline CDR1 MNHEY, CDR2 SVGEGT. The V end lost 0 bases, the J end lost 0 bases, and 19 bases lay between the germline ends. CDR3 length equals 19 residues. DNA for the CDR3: TGTGCCAGCAGTTACTCACCGCTAAATACCGCTTCTAGCACAGATACGCAGTATTTT. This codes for CASSYSPLNTASSTDTQYF.

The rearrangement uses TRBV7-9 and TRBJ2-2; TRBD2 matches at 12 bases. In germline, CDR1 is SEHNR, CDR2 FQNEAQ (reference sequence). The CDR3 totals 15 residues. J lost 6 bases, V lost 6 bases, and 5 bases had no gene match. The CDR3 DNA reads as TGTGCCAGCAGTTCGACTAGCGGGAGCGCCGGGGAGCTGTTTTTT. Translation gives CASSSTSGSAGELFF.

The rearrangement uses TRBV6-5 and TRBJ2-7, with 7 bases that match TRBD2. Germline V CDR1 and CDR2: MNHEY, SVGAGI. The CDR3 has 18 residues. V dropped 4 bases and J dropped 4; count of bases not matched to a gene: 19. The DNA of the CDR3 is TGTGCCAGCAGTTTCTCACTAGCGTGGGGGAAAATGATTTACGAGCAGTACTTC. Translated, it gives CASSFSLAWGKMIYEQYF.

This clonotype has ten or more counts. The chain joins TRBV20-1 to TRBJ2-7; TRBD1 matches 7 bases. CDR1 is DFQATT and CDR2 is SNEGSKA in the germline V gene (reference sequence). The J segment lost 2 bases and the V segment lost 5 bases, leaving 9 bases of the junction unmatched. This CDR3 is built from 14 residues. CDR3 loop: CSAEDRTRTYEQYF. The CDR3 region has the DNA TGCAGTGCTGAGGACAGGACCCGAACCTACGAGCAGTACTTC.

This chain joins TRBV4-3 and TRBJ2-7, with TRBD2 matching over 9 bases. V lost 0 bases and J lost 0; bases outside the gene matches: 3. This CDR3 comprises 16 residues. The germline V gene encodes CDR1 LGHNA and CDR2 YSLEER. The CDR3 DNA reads TGCGCCAGCAGCCAAGAACCTAGCGGGAACTCCTACGAGCAGTACTTC. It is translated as CASSQEPSGNSYEQYF.

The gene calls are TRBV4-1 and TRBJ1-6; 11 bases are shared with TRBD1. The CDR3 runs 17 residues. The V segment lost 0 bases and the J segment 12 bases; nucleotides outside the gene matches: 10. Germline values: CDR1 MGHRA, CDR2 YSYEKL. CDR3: CASSQDGTGGIDLPLHF. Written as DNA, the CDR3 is TGCGCCAGCAGCCAAGATGGGACAGGGGGAATAGATTTACCCCTCCACTTT.

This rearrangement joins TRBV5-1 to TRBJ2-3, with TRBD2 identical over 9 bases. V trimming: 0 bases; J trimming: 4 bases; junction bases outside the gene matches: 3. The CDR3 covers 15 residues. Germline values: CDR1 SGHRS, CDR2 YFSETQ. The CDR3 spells CASSLELAGPDTQYF. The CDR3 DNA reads TGCGCCAGCAGCTTGGAGCTAGCGGGACCAGATACGCAGTATTTT.

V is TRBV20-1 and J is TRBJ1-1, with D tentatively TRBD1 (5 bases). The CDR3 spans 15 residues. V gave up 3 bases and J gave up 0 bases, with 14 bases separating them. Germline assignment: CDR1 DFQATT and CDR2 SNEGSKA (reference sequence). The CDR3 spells CSASHPGGLNTEAFF. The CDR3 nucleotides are TGCAGTGCTAGCCACCCGGGGGGTTTGAACACTGAAGCTTTCTTT.

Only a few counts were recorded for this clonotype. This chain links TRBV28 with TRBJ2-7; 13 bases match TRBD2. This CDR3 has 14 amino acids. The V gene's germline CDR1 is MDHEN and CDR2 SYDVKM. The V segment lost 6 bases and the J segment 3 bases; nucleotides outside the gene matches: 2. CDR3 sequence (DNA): TGTGCCAGCAGCGGGACTAGCGGGAACTACGAGCAGTACTTC. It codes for CASSGTSGNYEQYF. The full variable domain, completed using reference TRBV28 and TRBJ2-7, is DVKVTQSSRYLVKRTGEKVFLECVQDMDHENMFWYRQDPGLGLRLIYFSYDVKMKEKGDIPEGYSVSREKKERFSLILESASTNQTSMYLCASSGTSGNYEQYFGPGTRLTVT.

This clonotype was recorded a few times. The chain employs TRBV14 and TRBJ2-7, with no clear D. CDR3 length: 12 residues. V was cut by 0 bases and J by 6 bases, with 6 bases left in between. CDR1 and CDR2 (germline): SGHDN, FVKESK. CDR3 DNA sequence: TGTGCCAGCAGCCAAGAAACATCCGAGCAGTACTTC. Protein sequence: CASSQETSEQYF.

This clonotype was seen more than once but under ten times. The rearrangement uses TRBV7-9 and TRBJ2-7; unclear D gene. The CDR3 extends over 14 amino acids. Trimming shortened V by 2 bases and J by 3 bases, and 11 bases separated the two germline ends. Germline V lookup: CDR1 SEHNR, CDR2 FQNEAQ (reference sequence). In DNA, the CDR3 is TGTGCCAGCAGCTTAAGAGGCGGATACTACGAGCAGTACTTC. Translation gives CASSLRGGYYEQYF.

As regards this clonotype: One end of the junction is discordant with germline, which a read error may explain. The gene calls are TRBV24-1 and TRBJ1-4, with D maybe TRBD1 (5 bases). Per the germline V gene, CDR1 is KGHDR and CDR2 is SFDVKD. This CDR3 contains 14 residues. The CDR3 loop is CATSETATNKKLFF. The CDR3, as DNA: TGTGCCACCAGTGAGACAGCTACTAATAAAAAACTGTTTTTT.

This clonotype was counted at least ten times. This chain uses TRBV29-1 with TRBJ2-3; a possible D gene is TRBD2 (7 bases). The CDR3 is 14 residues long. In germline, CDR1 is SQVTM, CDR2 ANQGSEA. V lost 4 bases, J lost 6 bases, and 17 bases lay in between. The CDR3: CSVGPGGPGDTQYF. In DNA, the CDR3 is TGCAGCGTTGGGCCCGGGGGGCCCGGGGATACGCAGTATTTT.